Shown below are 23 T cell receptor beta chains from a single sample sequenced in a study of T cells in Graves' hyperthyroidism and ophthalmopathy. TCR beta CDR3 region amplification was performed from RNA transcripts. Primed by the HTBI set, a first-round RT-PCR was run on the TCR CDR3. Via MiXCR, TCRdb re-called the multiplex PCR reads, giving one row per CDR3 protein. The table includes more than 100,000 distinct CDR3 sequences, about half detected once. Sequenced: blood. These receptors all stem from a man aged 40-55 years with Graves' hyperthyroidism.

The chain employs TRBV7-2 and TRBJ1-2; D might be TRBD1 (6 bases). Trimming shortened V by 5 bases and J by 8 bases, and 18 bases separated the two germline ends. The CDR3 runs 14 residues. Germline CDR1 SGHTA, CDR2 FQGNSA. The CDR3 DNA is TGTGCCAGCAGCGCCCGTACAGGGCGACCAGGCTACACCTTC. Translating it yields CASSARTGRPGYTF.

The V gene is TRBV7-2, the J gene TRBJ1-3, with D perhaps TRBD1 (5 bases). Trimming stripped 5 bases from V and 0 bases from J, with 14 bases between. The CDR3 contains 16 residues. The germline CDR1 and CDR2 sequences are SGHTA and FQGNSA. This chain's CDR3 is CASSLPTVRSGNTIYF. In nucleotides, the CDR3 is TGTGCCAGCAGCCTACCGACAGTACGCTCTGGAAACACCATATATTTT.

This chain uses TRBV25-1 with TRBJ2-7; 7 bases map to TRBD1. V dropped 4 bases and J dropped 6; count of bases not matched to a gene: 15. Germline V gives CDR1 MGHDK, CDR2 SYGVNS. This CDR3 is built from 16 residues. In DNA, the CDR3 is TGTGCCAGCAGTGCTACCCAGCCGGGGACAGCCGGCGAGCAGTACTTC. Protein product: CASSATQPGTAGEQYF.

Note on this clonotype: One junction end does not reproduce the germline sequence, and a read error may be involved. The chain employs TRBV13 and TRBJ1-5, with D hard to call. The germline CDR1 and CDR2 sequences are PRHDT and FYEKMQ (reference sequence). CDR3 length equals 16 residues. The CDR3 here is CASSGPIPYSNQPQRF. CDR3 DNA: TGTGCCAGCAGTGGACCGATCCCTTATAGCAATCAGCCCCAGCGCTTT. The full variable domain, rest sourced from reference TRBV13 and TRBJ1-5, is AAGVIQSPRHLIKEKRETATLKCYPIPRHDTVYWYQQGPGQDPQFLISFYEKMQSDKGSIPDRFSAQQFSDYHSELNMSSLELGDSALYFCASSGPIPYSNQPQRFGDGTRLSIL.

This clonotype was observed a single time. The chain links TRBV5-1 to TRBJ1-1; tentatively, D is TRBD1 (6 bases). The CDR3 spans 15 residues. Germline CDR1 is SGHRS and CDR2 is YFSETQ. The V end lost 3 bases, the J end lost 8 bases, and 20 bases lay between the germline ends. This CDR3 is CASSWTASGGAEAFF. The DNA of the CDR3 is TGCGCCAGCAGCTGGACAGCGAGCGGGGGCGCGGAAGCTTTCTTT.

In regard to this clonotype: Germline and junction disagree at one end, which may indicate a read error. The chain is built from TRBV24-1 and TRBJ2-1; perhaps D is TRBD1 or TRBD2 (5 bases each). The CDR3 has 13 amino acids. Germline V CDR1 and CDR2: KGHDR, SFDVKD. The CDR3 protein is CATTGGRGHERFF. CDR3 nucleotide sequence: TGTGCCACCACAGGAGGTAGGGGCCACGAGCGGTTCTTC.

This clonotype was seen many times. J is TRBJ1-2 and V is TRBV6-5, with 10 bases matching TRBD1. CDR1 and CDR2 from the germline V gene are MNHEY and SVGAGI. V lost 5 bases, J lost 7 bases, and 10 bases stayed unmatched. The CDR3 consists of 15 residues. CDR3 region: CASSTTRDRGSGYTF. The CDR3 DNA reads TGTGCCAGCAGTACTACCCGGGACAGGGGTTCTGGCTACACCTTC.

Comment on this clonotype: One end of the junction is discordant with germline, which a read error may explain. The J gene is TRBJ2-7, the V gene TRBV2, with TRBD2 as a possible D gene (5 bases). There are 15 residues in the CDR3. Germline V gives CDR1 SNHLY, CDR2 FYNNEI. The CDR3: CASSESGRLPGELYF. CDR3 sequence (DNA): TGTGCCAGCAGTGAGTCTGGAAGGTTGCCCGGGGAGCTGTACTTC. The complete variable domain, with remaining parts taken from reference TRBV2 and TRBJ2-7, reads EPEVTQTPSHQVTQMGQEVILRCVPISNHLYFYWYRQILGQKVEFLVSFYNNEISEKSEIFDDQFSVERPDGSNFTLKIRSTKLEDSAMYFCASSESGRLPGELYFGPGTRLTVT.

Turning to this clonotype: At one boundary the junction diverges from the germline segment, which might be a read error. The chain recombines TRBV15 with TRBJ2-1; D ambiguous. The CDR3 extends over 15 amino acids. Germline values: CDR1 LNHNV, CDR2 YYDKDF (reference sequence). The CDR3 is CATSRGAFGVHEQSF. For the CDR3, the DNA is TGCGCCACCAGCAGAGGCGCCTTTGGCGTACATGAGCAGTCCTTC.

Points on this clonotype: The missing conserved phenylalanine or tryptophan at the end of this CDR3 makes a read error likely. Because the CDR3's place on the DNA is in doubt, the DNA is left out and the CDR3 is given as listed by TCRdb. The V gene is TRBV2, the J gene TRBJ2-3; TRBD1 is the table's D call and was not checked against the DNA. The CDR3 has 11 amino acids, counting both end residues. The germline CDR1 and CDR2 sequences are SNHLY and FYNNEI. The CDR3 here is CASSPTGGAFY.

This clonotype has a count of ten or more. This chain joins TRBV2 and TRBJ1-5; D is ambiguous. Germline CDR1 and CDR2: SNHLY and FYNNEI. V was trimmed by 6 bases and J by 2 bases, leaving 11 bases between them. The CDR3 sequence is 14 residues long. DNA of the CDR3: TGTGCCAGCAGGACCCCGGTGGGCAATCAGCCCCAGCATTTT. Translation: CASRTPVGNQPQHF.

Only a few counts were recorded for this clonotype. The V gene is TRBV6-5, the J gene TRBJ1-3; 9 bases match TRBD1. This CDR3 is 16 amino acids long. Germline trimming cut 6 bases from V and 0 bases from J; bases unmatched to any gene: 6. Germline CDR1 reads MNHEY; CDR2 reads SVGAGI. CDR3 coding DNA: TGTGCCAGCAGACCACAGGGGGCCTTCTCTGGAAACACCATATATTTT. Translation: CASRPQGAFSGNTIYF.

Regarding this clonotype: A clone one base away is much larger, so this may be a read error. This chain connects TRBV12-3 or TRBV12-4 to TRBJ2-7, with a weak D call TRBD2 (5 bases). Trimming removed 3 bases at V and 5 bases at J, with 11 bases between. CDR3 length: 13 residues. As DNA, the CDR3 is TGTGCCAGCAGTTTTGGACTGACCCACGAGCAGTACTTC. Translating gives CASSFGLTHEQYF.

This clonotype was recorded at least ten times. The gene calls are TRBV9 and TRBJ1-2, with D unresolved. Trimming removed 3 bases at V and 2 bases at J, with 14 bases between. The CDR3 totals 15 residues. Germline V CDR1 and CDR2: SGDLS, YYNGEE. The CDR3 region is CASSAQTDFNYGYTF. The DNA for the CDR3 is TGTGCCAGCAGCGCTCAGACCGACTTCAACTATGGCTACACCTTC.

This clonotype was counted at least ten times. The chain recombines TRBV29-1 with TRBJ1-1; 7 bases are a match to TRBD1. In germline, CDR1 is SQVTM, CDR2 ANQGSEA. The J segment lost 6 bases and the V segment lost 0 bases, leaving 10 bases of the junction unmatched. The CDR3 totals 15 residues. CDR3 residues: CSVEDPTGIGAEAFF. The CDR3 DNA is TGCAGCGTTGAAGATCCGACAGGGATTGGCGCTGAAGCTTTCTTT. Full variable domain (missing parts from reference TRBV29-1 and TRBJ1-1): SAVISQKPSRDICQRGTSLTIQCQVDSQVTMMFWYRQQPGQSLTLIATANQGSEATYESGFVIDKFPISRPNLTFSTLTVSNMSPEDSSIYLCSVEDPTGIGAEAFFGQGTRLTVV.

The chain links TRBV20-1 to TRBJ1-1, with 8 bases that match TRBD1. Looked up from germline, CDR1 is DFQATT and CDR2 is SNEGSKA (reference sequence). Trimming removed 5 bases from V and 8 bases from J; junction bases left unmatched: 16. The CDR3 runs 15 residues. In nucleotides, the CDR3 is TGCAGTGCTCGTGGTGCAGGGGGCTTTACTACGGAAGCTTTCTTT. It yields the protein CSARGAGGFTTEAFF.

The chain is built from TRBV7-3 and TRBJ1-3, with a tentative D call TRBD1 (6 bases). The CDR3 length is 15 residues. Trimming pared 8 bases from V and 0 bases from J, leaving 14 bases between. Looked up from germline, CDR1 is SGHTA and CDR2 is FQGTGA. CDR3 sequence (DNA): TGTGCCAGCTCACCGGGACAACCCTCTGGAAACACCATATATTTT. Protein sequence: CASSPGQPSGNTIYF.

With regard to this clonotype: An end of the junction does not agree with germline; a read error may underlie this. The chain employs TRBV7-2 and TRBJ2-7; 9 bases are shared with TRBD2. The CDR3 covers 15 residues. CDR1 is SGHTA and CDR2 is FQGNSA in the germline V gene. CDR3 nucleotides: TGTGCCAGCAGCCTTAGCGGGAGTACCACCGGGGAGCTGTACTTC. It yields the protein CASSLSGSTTGELYF.

This clonotype has a count of ten or more. The chain joins TRBV2 to TRBJ2-2; D unclear. This CDR3 has 12 residues. The V end lost 4 bases, the J end lost 6 bases, and 6 bases lay between the germline ends. Germline V gene sequence: CDR1 SNHLY, CDR2 FYNNEI. CDR3 DNA sequence: TGTGCCAGCAGTGGGCAGCCCGGGGAGCTGTTTTTT. Translation gives CASSGQPGELFF.

The V call is TRBV2, the J call TRBJ2-1; TRBD2 aligns across 11 bases. The CDR3 spans 16 residues. Trimming removed 4 bases from V and 0 bases from J; junction bases left unmatched: 2. CDR1 is SNHLY and CDR2 is FYNNEI in the germline V gene. The CDR3 sequence is CASSGTSGSSYNEQFF. The CDR3 nucleotides read TGTGCCAGCAGTGGTACTAGCGGGAGCTCCTACAATGAGCAGTTCTTC.

The genes are TRBV29-1 and TRBJ2-3, with TRBD2 matching over 7 bases. CDR3 length equals 13 residues. Unmatched junction bases numbered 9, after V lost 6 bases and J lost 6 bases. Germline V gives CDR1 SQVTM, CDR2 ANQGSEA. This CDR3 is CSVGGWGSDTQYF. In DNA, the CDR3 is TGCAGCGTGGGGGGGTGGGGTTCGGATACGCAGTATTTT.

The rearrangement uses TRBV25-1 and TRBJ2-1; 8 bases are shared with TRBD2. Germline-derived CDR1 and CDR2 are MGHDK and SYGVNS. V was pared by 8 bases and J by 7 bases, with 7 bases of the junction left unmatched. The CDR3 is 13 amino acids. CDR3 loop: CASWGVAGNEQFF. The CDR3 DNA sequence: TGTGCCAGCTGGGGGGTAGCGGGAAATGAGCAGTTCTTC.

This clonotype was picked up many times. Here the CDR3 reads CASSVRDEQFF. The CDR3, as DNA: TGTGCCAGCAGTGTTAGGGATGAGCAGTTCTTC. The rearrangement uses TRBV2 and TRBJ2-1; D not resolved. V shed 4 bases and J shed 8 bases, with 6 bases lying between them. The CDR3 sequence is 11 residues long. Germline loops: CDR1 SNHLY, CDR2 FYNNEI.